This T cell receptor beta chain derives from a study of long-term antiretroviral therapy in people with HIV. V dropped 1 base and J dropped 3 bases, with 6 bases sitting between them. This CDR3 contains 13 residues. Germline values: CDR1 SGHNT, CDR2 YENEEA. Survey-level resolution applied to immunoSEQ assay v3.0. Here immunoSEQ multiplex PCR was the method, and the copy in TCRdb shows in-frame clones only, minus some. This repertoire shows 20,000 to 25,000 clones, 76% found once; its top ten account for 9% to 15%. The clonotype originates from a woman aged 35 to 49 with HIV. V usage is TRBV11-3 and J usage is TRBJ2-5, with D hard to call. This specimen consisted of unsorted PBMCs, obtained less than 1.8 years before starting antiretroviral therapy. CDR3 DNA sequence: TGTGCCAGCAGCTTAGTCCAGAAAGAGACCCAGTACTTC. Protein product: CASSLVQKETQYF.